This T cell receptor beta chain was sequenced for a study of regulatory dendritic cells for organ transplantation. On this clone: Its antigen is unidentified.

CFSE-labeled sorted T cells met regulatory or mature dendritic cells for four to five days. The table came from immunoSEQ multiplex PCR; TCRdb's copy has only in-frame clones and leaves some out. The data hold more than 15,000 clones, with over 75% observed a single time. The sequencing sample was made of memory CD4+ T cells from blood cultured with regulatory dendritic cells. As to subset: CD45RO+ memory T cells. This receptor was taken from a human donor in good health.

This CDR3 reads CASSLRSRGTGNTIYF. CDR3 in DNA: TGTGCCAGCAGCTTACGGTCGAGGGGAACTGGAAACACCATATATTTT. The chain is built from TRBV7-6 and TRBJ1-3, with TRBD1 as a possible D gene (5 bases). Germline V gives CDR1 SGHVS, CDR2 FNYEAQ. The CDR3 has 16 amino acids. Trimming removed 2 bases from V and 2 bases from J, with 13 bases in between.